The 25 T cell receptor beta chains presented below share a single source sample, sequenced in a study of siplizumab effects on memory and regulatory T cells. These receptors have no identified antigens. The method was immunoSEQ multiplex PCR; TCRdb's version includes in-frame clones alone and lacks a portion of them. The data contain 15,000 to 25,000 clones, about 45% of them singletons. The mixed lymphocyte reaction cells were grown together in coculture at 37°C for less than seven days. The specimen sequenced was CFSE-low (dividing) CD4+ T cells sorted from an allogeneic mixed lymphocyte reaction. The receptors were sampled from a human donor in good health; the cells came from an allogeneic mixed lymphocyte reaction. Some clones in this sample may be carry-over from other donors' samples.

J is TRBJ2-3 and V is TRBV6-5; D is unclear. Looked up from germline, CDR1 is MNHEY and CDR2 is SVGAGI. This CDR3 spans 14 amino acids. The ends were cut back, 3 bases at V and 4 bases at J, with 11 bases in the middle. The chain's CDR3 is CASSYGRTPDTQYF. The CDR3 bases are TGTGCCAGCAGTTATGGAAGGACCCCAGATACGCAGTATTTT.

This clone turned up a few times. The chain recombines TRBV7-8 with TRBJ2-3; 9 bases agree with TRBD2. Trimming at V came to 1 base and at J to 2 bases, leaving 1 base not matched to a gene. The CDR3 is 15 amino acids. Germline-derived CDR1 and CDR2 are SGHVS and FQNEAQ. CDR3 loop: CASSLVAGVTDTQYF. The CDR3 DNA reads TGTGCCAGCAGCTTAGTAGCGGGGGTCACAGATACGCAGTATTTT.

In its sample, this clone was seen a few times. This chain connects TRBV4-2 to TRBJ2-7; possible D gene TRBD2, 5 bases. Germline CDR1 and CDR2: LGHNA and YNFKEQ. CDR3 length: 15 residues. Trimming took off 0 bases at V and 4 bases at J, with 13 bases between the two ends. This CDR3 reads CASSQDWLAGYEQYF. CDR3 DNA sequence: TGTGCCAGCAGCCAAGATTGGCTAGCCGGATACGAGCAGTACTTC.

The rearrangement uses TRBV5-1 and TRBJ1-1; D not certain. The CDR3 spans 14 residues. Germline loops: CDR1 SGHRS, CDR2 YFSETQ. The V and J ends lost 0 bases and 2 bases respectively, with 8 bases between them. The chain's CDR3 is CASSLDIPNTEAFF. The CDR3 nucleotides read TGCGCCAGCAGCTTGGACATACCAAACACTGAAGCTTTCTTT.

This chain connects TRBV6-5 to TRBJ2-7; D remains ambiguous. The V gene's germline CDR1 is MNHEY and CDR2 SVGAGI. The CDR3 extends over 14 amino acids. V lost 2 bases to trimming and J lost 1 base, with 9 bases between them. CDR3 nucleotide sequence: TGTGCCAGCAGTTACGCCGAGGCTTCCTACGAGCAGTACTTC. Protein: CASSYAEASYEQYF.

Regarding this clone: This sample also contains other DNA sequences that code for the same CDR3. The chain links TRBV14 to TRBJ2-7; 10 nucleotides line up with TRBD2. The CDR3 is made up of 15 amino acids. Per germline, CDR1 SGHDN and CDR2 FVKESK. V was pared by 1 base and J by 2 bases, with 2 bases of the junction left unmatched. The CDR3 loop is CASSQGLAGPYEQYF. As DNA, the CDR3 is TGTGCCAGCAGCCAAGGACTAGCGGGCCCCTACGAGCAGTACTTC. Filled out from reference TRBV14 and TRBJ2-7, the complete variable domain reads EAGVTQFPSHSVIEKGQTVTLRCDPISGHDNLYWYRRVMGKEIKFLLHFVKESKQDESGMPNNRFLAERTGGTYSTLKVQPAELEDSGVYFCASSQGLAGPYEQYFGPGTRLTVT.

V usage is TRBV7-9 and J usage is TRBJ1-2; no firm D call. V was pared by 4 bases and J by 7 bases, with 19 bases between. CDR1 SEHNR and CDR2 FQNEAQ come from the germline V gene (reference sequence). This CDR3 has 15 residues. The CDR3 DNA is TGTGCCAGCAGCTCTTTGAATTCCCCCGCCGGTGGCTACACCTTC. Encoded protein: CASSSLNSPAGGYTF.

The table lists this clone with a few counts. The chain has TRBV5-1 and TRBJ1-2; tentatively, D is TRBD1 (6 bases). V was trimmed by 0 bases and J by 7 bases, leaving 13 bases between them. The CDR3 length is 14 residues. Germline CDR1 and CDR2: SGHRS and YFSETQ. For the CDR3, the DNA is TGCGCCAGCAGCTTGGAGGGGGGCGCGCGTGGCTACACCTTC. This codes for CASSLEGGARGYTF. Together with reference TRBV5-1 and TRBJ1-2, the CDR3 gives the full variable domain: KAGVTQTPRYLIKTRGQQVTLSCSPISGHRSVSWYQQTPGQGLQFLFEYFSETQRNKGNFPGRFSGRQFSNSRSEMNVSTLELGDSALYLCASSLEGGARGYTFGSGTRLTVV.

The chain recombines TRBV6-4 with TRBJ2-3, with 11 bases that match TRBD2. CDR1 and CDR2 (germline): MRHNA, SNTAGT. V trimming: 5 bases; J trimming: 4 bases; junction bases outside the gene matches: 5. The CDR3 is 15 residues long. For the CDR3, the DNA is TGTGCCAGCAGTCTCACTAGCGGGGGCCCAGATACGCAGTATTTT. Translating gives CASSLTSGGPDTQYF.

CDR3 in amino acids: CASSVAGSVTFYEQYF. The CDR3 coding sequence is TGTGCCAGCAGCGTAGCGGGTTCGGTTACCTTCTACGAGCAGTACTTC. This chain connects TRBV9 to TRBJ2-7; D unresolved. The CDR3 runs to 16 residues. The germline V and J ends were trimmed by 0 bases and 3 bases, with 16 bases remaining between them. Germline loops: CDR1 SGDLS, CDR2 YYNGEE.

A few counts support this clone. V gene TRBV29-1 combines with J gene TRBJ2-5, with TRBD2 matching 9 bases. The CDR3 has 15 amino acids. The V gene end was trimmed by 6 bases and the J gene end by 5 bases; junction bases not matched to a gene: 13. Germline CDR1 SQVTM, CDR2 ANQGSEA. The chain's CDR3 is CSVGRGGGVGETQYF. In DNA form, the CDR3 reads TGCAGCGTGGGGCGCGGGGGGGGAGTAGGTGAGACCCAGTACTTC.

V is TRBV2 and J is TRBJ1-5; TRBD1 matches at 7 bases. Germline CDR1 and CDR2: SNHLY and FYNNEI. Germline trimming cut 6 bases from V and 4 bases from J; bases unmatched to any gene: 9. The CDR3 is 15 amino acids. CDR3 sequence (DNA): TGTGCCAGCAGGGAGGGACAGTTAGCAAATCAGCCCCAGCATTTT. Encoded protein: CASREGQLANQPQHF.

J is TRBJ2-1 and V is TRBV20-1; D unclear. Germline V CDR1 and CDR2: DFQATT, SNEGSKA (reference sequence). Trimming pared 5 bases from V and 4 bases from J, leaving 6 bases between. This CDR3 spans 11 amino acids. The CDR3 reads CSASPYNEQFF. The DNA for the CDR3 is TGCAGTGCTTCCCCGTACAATGAGCAGTTCTTC.

This clone was seen more than once but under ten times. The identical CDR3 is also encoded by other nucleotide sequences in the sample. The chain employs TRBV2 and TRBJ2-5; tentatively, D is TRBD1 (5 bases). The CDR3 is 12 residues long. Germline V gene sequence: CDR1 SNHLY, CDR2 FYNNEI. V was shortened by 5 bases and J by 5 bases, with 9 bases between the two germline ends. The CDR3 DNA follows: TGTGCCAGCAGTTTAGGGGTGGAGACCCAGTACTTC. Translating gives CASSLGVETQYF.

This sequence joins TRBV6-4 and TRBJ2-3, with a possible D match to TRBD2 (6 bases). The CDR3 has 18 residues. Germline assignment: CDR1 MRHNA and CDR2 SNTAGT. Deletions cut 6 bases from V and 0 bases from J, with 22 bases between. For the CDR3, the DNA is TGTGCCAGCAGATGCCGGCCAAACACTAGCCTGAGCACAGATACGCAGTATTTT. It encodes CASRCRPNTSLSTDTQYF.

By share, this clone ranks as medium-sized. The V and J genes are TRBV19 and TRBJ1-5, with D perhaps TRBD1 (6 bases). Per the germline V gene, CDR1 is LNHDA and CDR2 is SQIVND (reference sequence). V was cut by 3 bases and J by 3 bases, with 12 bases left in between. The CDR3 covers 15 residues. The CDR3: CASSMYTGNNQPQHF. In DNA, the CDR3 is TGTGCCAGTAGTATGTATACAGGGAACAATCAGCCCCAGCATTTT.

This clone has more than one count but fewer than ten. V is TRBV6-5 and J is TRBJ2-1; TRBD2 matches at 10 bases. Per the germline V gene, CDR1 is MNHEY and CDR2 is SVGAGI. The V and J ends lost 0 bases and 6 bases, in that order; junction bases with no gene match: 5. The CDR3 has 16 amino acids. CDR3 residues: CASSYSRASGSNEQFF. For the CDR3, the DNA is TGTGCCAGCAGTTACTCGAGGGCTAGCGGGAGCAATGAGCAGTTCTTC.

This chain uses TRBV2 with TRBJ1-6, with a possible D match to TRBD1 (5 bases). Germline V lookup: CDR1 SNHLY, CDR2 FYNNEI. This CDR3 contains 17 residues. The V and J ends lost 3 bases and 10 bases respectively, with 22 bases between them. The CDR3 region is CASSDLFSGVRNSPLHF. The CDR3 DNA reads TGTGCCAGCAGTGATCTCTTCTCGGGGGTTAGAAACTCACCCCTCCACTTT.

The chain uses TRBV11-3 and TRBJ2-1; 7 bases align to TRBD2. Germline loops: CDR1 SGHNT, CDR2 YENEEA. V shed 2 bases, J shed 7 bases, and the junction held 8 bases outside the gene matches. The length of the CDR3 is 15 residues. CDR3 in amino acids: CASSLFGLAANEQFF. The CDR3 nucleotides read TGTGCCAGCAGCTTATTCGGGCTAGCGGCGAATGAGCAGTTCTTC.

This clone has more than one count but fewer than ten. The chain is built from TRBV18 and TRBJ2-1; 11 bases agree with TRBD1. This CDR3 is built from 15 residues. Trimming cost V 6 bases and J 6 bases; bases outside gene matches: 7. CDR1 is KGHSH and CDR2 is LQKENI in the germline V gene. CDR3 sequence reads: CASSPGTGGTNEQFF. The CDR3 nucleotides are TGTGCCAGCTCTCCCGGGACAGGGGGAACCAATGAGCAGTTCTTC.

The chain recombines TRBV4-1 with TRBJ2-7, with D possibly TRBD2 on 6 matching bases. The CDR3 covers 14 residues. With 1 base removed from V and 6 bases from J, the gap between germline ends came to 13 bases. CDR1 MGHRA and CDR2 YSYEKL come from the germline V gene. The CDR3, as DNA: TGCGCCAGCAGCCAAGGGGCGGGAATTGGCGAGCAGTACTTC. It translates to CASSQGAGIGEQYF.

This clone was counted a few times. This rearrangement joins TRBV25-1 to TRBJ2-1; no reliable D call. Germline CDR1 reads MGHDK; CDR2 reads SYGVNS. This CDR3 has 11 residues. Trimming removed 6 bases at V and 10 bases at J, with 10 bases between. CDR3 DNA: TGTGCCAGCAGATTAATAACAGAGCAGTTCTTC. This encodes CASRLITEQFF.

The chain recombines TRBV11-2 with TRBJ2-7; no clear D. Trimming pared 5 bases from V and 2 bases from J, leaving 16 bases between. This CDR3 is built from 15 residues. Germline V CDR1 and CDR2: SGHAT, FQNNGV. CDR3 DNA: TGTGCCAGCAGCCTAGGGTTACTTGATGCCTACGAGCAGTACTTC. Amino acid sequence: CASSLGLLDAYEQYF.

V gene TRBV7-2 combines with J gene TRBJ1-1; D uncertain. This CDR3 contains 14 residues. Germline V gene sequence: CDR1 SGHTA, CDR2 FQGNSA. V was trimmed by 5 bases and J by 3 bases, leaving 13 bases between them. The CDR3: CASSPQPGYTEAFF. CDR3 sequence (DNA): TGTGCCAGCAGCCCCCAGCCAGGATACACTGAAGCTTTCTTT.

The gene calls are TRBV18 and TRBJ2-1; 7 nucleotides match TRBD2. This CDR3 is built from 14 residues. The junction had 7 bases not matched to a gene; V was cut back by 5 bases and J by 6 bases. CDR1 KGHSH and CDR2 LQKENI come from the germline V gene. Here the CDR3 DNA reads TGTGCCAGCTCATCCGGACTAGTAAGCAATGAGCAGTTCTTC. Translating gives CASSSGLVSNEQFF.